This T cell receptor beta chain was retrieved from a study of blood T cell repertoires in COVID-19. The CDR3 sequence is 15 residues long. V lost 4 bases and J lost 5; bases outside the gene matches: 10. Germline values: CDR1 SGHRS, CDR2 YFSETQ. The assay was immunoSEQ multiplex PCR, and TCRdb's table has in-frame clones only and misses some. Of 250,000 to 350,000 clones listed, roughly 86% were seen once; the top ten hold over 2%. This sequence was found in a woman in her twenties or thirties who had recovered from COVID-19. The chain combines TRBV5-1 with TRBJ2-5; 8 bases align to TRBD1. The sample consisted of peripheral blood. The DNA for the CDR3 is TGCGCCAGCAGCAACTCAGGGGGCGGAGGGGAGACCCAGTACTTC. It translates to CASSNSGGGGETQYF.